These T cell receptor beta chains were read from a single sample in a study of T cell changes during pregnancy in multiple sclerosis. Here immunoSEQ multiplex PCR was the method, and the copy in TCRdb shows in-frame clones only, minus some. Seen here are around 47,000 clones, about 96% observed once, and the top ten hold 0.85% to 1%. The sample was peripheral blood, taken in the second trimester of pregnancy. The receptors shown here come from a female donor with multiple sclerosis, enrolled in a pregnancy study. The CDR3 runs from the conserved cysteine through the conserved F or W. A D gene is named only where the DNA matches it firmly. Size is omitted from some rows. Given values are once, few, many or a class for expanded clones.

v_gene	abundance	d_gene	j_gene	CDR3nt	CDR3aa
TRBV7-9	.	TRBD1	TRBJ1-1	TGTGCCAGCAGCCGGACAGGGGGAATTGGTGAAGCTTTCTTT	CASSRTGGIGEAFF
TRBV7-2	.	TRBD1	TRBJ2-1	TGTGCCAGCAGCCTGGACAGGGGAGAAGGTGAGCAGTTCTTC	CASSLDRGEGEQFF
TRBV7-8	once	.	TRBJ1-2	TGTGCCAGCAGCTTAGTAGTTGTGGGGACTAAAAACTATGGCTACACCTTC	CASSLVVVGTKNYGYTF
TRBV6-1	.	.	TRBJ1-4	TGTGCCAGCAGTGAAACCCCGGGAACTGGCGAAAAACTGTTTTTT	CASSETPGTGEKLFF
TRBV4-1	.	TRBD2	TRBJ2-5	TGCGCCAGCAGCAAACGACTCAGCGGGGAAAAAGAGACCCAGTACTTC	CASSKRLSGEKETQYF
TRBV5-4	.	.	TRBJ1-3	TGTGCCAGCAGCCCCGTCGGTGACAGAGGCGCTGGAAACACCATATATTTT	CASSPVGDRGAGNTIYF
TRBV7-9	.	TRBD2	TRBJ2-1	TGTGCCAGCAGCGGACTGACACTGGCTAGCGGGGGGGCTTGGAATGAGCAGTTCTTC	CASSGLTLASGGAWNEQFF
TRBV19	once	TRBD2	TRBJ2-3	TGTGCCAGTAGTATTGGGGGGGGGAGCACAGATACGCAGTATTTT	CASSIGGGSTDTQYF
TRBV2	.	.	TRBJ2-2	TGTGCCAGCAGCCTCAAAGGCGGGCTCGGGGAGCTGTTTTTT	CASSLKGGLGELFF
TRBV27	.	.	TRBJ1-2	TGTGCCAGCAGCCACAACTGGAATCCCCGTGGAGCCTTCGGCTACACCTTC	CASSHNWNPRGAFGYTF
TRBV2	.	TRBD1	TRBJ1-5	TGTGCCAGCAGTGAAGTCAGACAGGGGGGAGGTCAGCCCCAGCATTTT	CASSEVRQGGGQPQHF
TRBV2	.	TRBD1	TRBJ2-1	TGTGCCAGCAGGGACACAGGGGTTCATGAGCAGTTCTTC	CASRDTGVHEQFF
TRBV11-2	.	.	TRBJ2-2	TGTGCCAGCAGCTACCGACGGGACACCGGGGAGCTGTTTTTT	CASSYRRDTGELFF
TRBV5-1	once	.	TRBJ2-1	TGCGCCAGCAGAGTCGAGGGGGCCTACAATGAGCAGTTCTTC	CASRVEGAYNEQFF
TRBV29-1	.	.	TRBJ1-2	TGCAGCGTTGTTTTAGGGAGGGGTCGGAATGGCTACACCTTC	CSVVLGRGRNGYTF
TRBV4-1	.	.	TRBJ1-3	TGCGCCAGCAGCCAAGACGGGACATCCAGCTCTGGAAACACCATATATTTT	CASSQDGTSSSGNTIYF
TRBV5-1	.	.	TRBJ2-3	TGCGCCAGCAACTTCAATGGAGGCACAGATACGCAGTATTTT	CASNFNGGTDTQYF
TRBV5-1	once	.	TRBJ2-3	TGCGCCAGCAGCTTGGCCGACAGTCAAACAGATACGCAGTATTTT	CASSLADSQTDTQYF
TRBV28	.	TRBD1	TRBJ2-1	TGTGCCGGGGACAGGGGGTACAATGAGCAGTTCTTC	CAGDRGYNEQFF
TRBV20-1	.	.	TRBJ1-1	TGCAGTGTTCCAGTCAACACTGAAGCTTTCTTT	CSVPVNTEAFF
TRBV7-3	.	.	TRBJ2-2	TGTGCCAGCAGCTTAACGAATGTCGGGGGGCGTGCCGGGGAGCTGTTTTTT	CASSLTNVGGRAGELFF
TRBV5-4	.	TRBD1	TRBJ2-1	TGTGCCAGCAGCCGGGGACAGGGAAGGGATGAGCAGTTCTTC	CASSRGQGRDEQFF
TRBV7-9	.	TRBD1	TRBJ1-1	TGTGCCAGCAGCTTAAGACAGGGGAAGGGAGCTTTCTTT	CASSLRQGKGAFF
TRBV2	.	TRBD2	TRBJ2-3	TGTGCCAGCAGTCCCGCGGGACTAGCGGGGGCTTCTAGCACAGATACGCAGTATTTT	CASSPAGLAGASSTDTQYF
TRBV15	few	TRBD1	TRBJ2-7	TGTGCCACCAGCAGACAGGACAGGGAGACACACGAGCAGTACTTC	CATSRQDRETHEQYF